The 26 T cell receptor beta chains reported below all come from one sample, sequenced in a study of blood T cell repertoires in COVID-19. The assay was immunoSEQ multiplex PCR, and TCRdb's table has in-frame clones only and misses some. The table includes about 220,000 clones, about 88% detected once. Sequencing was performed on peripheral blood. These receptors came from a man in his forties or fifties who had recovered from COVID-19.

V gene TRBV2 combines with J gene TRBJ2-7; tentative D call: TRBD1 (6 bases). Germline assignment: CDR1 SNHLY and CDR2 FYNNEI. The CDR3 is 13 residues long. V was cut by 7 bases and J by 4 bases, with 14 bases left in between. The CDR3 here is CASNNREKYEQYF. CDR3 DNA: TGTGCCAGCAATAACAGGGAGAAGTACGAGCAGTACTTC.

The chain is built from TRBV30 and TRBJ1-5, with D possibly TRBD1 on 6 matching bases. The CDR3 is made up of 14 amino acids. Germline-derived CDR1 and CDR2 are GTSNPN and SVGIG (reference sequence). V lost 1 base and J 4 bases, leaving 11 bases between the germline ends. The CDR3 DNA reads TGTGCCTGGAGTGCCGGGACACGGAATCAGCCCCAGCATTTT. Its translation is CAWSAGTRNQPQHF.

The rearrangement uses TRBV2 and TRBJ2-1; 12 nucleotides align to TRBD2. The CDR3 totals 15 residues. Germline assignment: CDR1 SNHLY and CDR2 FYNNEI. Trimming at V came to 7 bases and at J to 9 bases, leaving 10 bases not matched to a gene. The CDR3 region has the DNA TGTGCCAGCACTAACCGACTAGCGGGAGTGGTTGAGCAGTTCTTC. Its protein is CASTNRLAGVVEQFF.

The gene calls are TRBV10-2 and TRBJ2-1, with TRBD1 as a possible D gene (6 bases). This CDR3 has 14 amino acids. Trimming left V 7 bases short and J 9 bases short, with 19 bases between. CDR1 is WSHSY and CDR2 is SAAADI in the germline V gene. The CDR3 region has the DNA TGCGCCAGCAACGGACAAAGACAAGGGGGTGAGCAGTTCTTC. Residues: CASNGQRQGGEQFF.

The J gene is TRBJ2-3, the V gene TRBV19, with 8 bases identical to TRBD2. V gave up 6 bases and J gave up 1 base; unmatched junction bases: 9. Germline CDR1 is LNHDA and CDR2 is SQIVND (reference sequence). This CDR3 is built from 16 residues. The CDR3 bases are TGTGCCAGTAGCTTAGCGGGATCCCTCGGCACAGATACGCAGTATTTT. This translates into CASSLAGSLGTDTQYF.

In this sample, this clone turned up once. V gene TRBV18 combines with J gene TRBJ2-6, with 7 bases fitting TRBD1. Germline V gene data show CDR1 as KGHSH and CDR2 as LQKENI. Trimming at V came to 1 base and at J to 4 bases, leaving 1 base not matched to a gene. This CDR3 has 15 amino acids. The CDR3 is CASSPQGAGANVLTF. DNA for the CDR3: TGTGCCAGCTCACCACAGGGGGCCGGGGCCAACGTCCTGACTTTC.

The chain has TRBV28 and TRBJ2-7, with TRBD1 identical over 11 bases. The V and J ends lost 4 bases and 5 bases, in that order; junction bases with no gene match: 7. The CDR3 has 15 residues. CDR1 and CDR2 from the germline V gene are MDHEN and SYDVKM. As DNA, the CDR3 is TGTGCCAGCAGTTCCGCCGGGACAGGGGGGGACGAGCAGTACTTC. Protein: CASSSAGTGGDEQYF.

V usage is TRBV19 and J usage is TRBJ2-6; D perhaps matches TRBD1 (6 bases). CDR1 LNHDA and CDR2 SQIVND come from the germline V gene (reference sequence). CDR3 length equals 16 residues. V dropped 6 bases and J dropped 4 bases, with 16 bases sitting between them. CDR3 sequence (DNA): TGTGCCAGTAGCACAGGACAGATACCAGGGGCCAACGTCCTGACTTTC. This translates into CASSTGQIPGANVLTF.

The chain is built from TRBV25-1 and TRBJ1-1; D remains unclear. V was shortened by 1 base and J by 0 bases, with 9 bases between the two germline ends. The CDR3 is made up of 15 amino acids. Per germline, CDR1 MGHDK and CDR2 SYGVNS. CDR3 sequence reads: CASSEWESMNTEAFF. CDR3 nucleotides: TGTGCCAGCAGTGAATGGGAGTCCATGAACACTGAAGCTTTCTTT.

The chain uses TRBV7-6 and TRBJ2-1, with 8 bases fitting TRBD1. This CDR3 is built from 15 residues. V shed 5 bases, J shed 0 bases, and the junction held 3 bases outside the gene matches. Germline V gives CDR1 SGHVS, CDR2 FNYEAQ. The CDR3 is CASSDRGSSYNEQFF. As DNA, the CDR3 is TGTGCCAGCAGCGACAGGGGTAGCTCCTACAATGAGCAGTTCTTC.

This clone was observed a few times. The chain combines TRBV4-2 with TRBJ2-7, with 9 positions matching TRBD2. Losses at the gene ends were 0 bases for V and 2 bases for J; bases not matched to a gene: 5. The CDR3 loop spans 16 amino acids. The germline CDR1 and CDR2 sequences are LGHNA and YNFKEQ. CDR3 sequence (DNA): TGTGCCAGCAGCCAAGATTGGCTAGCGGGGCCCTACGAGCAGTACTTC. Its translation: CASSQDWLAGPYEQYF.

The V gene is TRBV7-2, the J gene TRBJ2-7, with D perhaps matching TRBD2 (6 bases). Trimming left V 2 bases short and J 1 base short, with 12 bases between. CDR1 SGHTA and CDR2 FQGNSA come from the germline V gene. CDR3 length: 15 residues. The CDR3 loop reads CASSLTSGTSYEQYF. CDR3 coding DNA: TGTGCCAGCAGCTTAACCTCGGGGACTTCCTACGAGCAGTACTTC.

V is TRBV5-1 and J is TRBJ1-5, with D possibly TRBD1 on 5 matching bases. CDR1 and CDR2 (germline): SGHRS, YFSETQ. V shed 0 bases and J shed 5 bases, with 15 bases lying between them. CDR3 length equals 16 residues. The CDR3 protein is CASSLAVAGVYQPQHF. The CDR3 DNA sequence: TGCGCCAGCAGCTTGGCCGTAGCGGGGGTCTATCAGCCCCAGCATTTT.

The V and J genes are TRBV6-6 and TRBJ1-5; unclear D gene. Germline V gene data show CDR1 as MNHNY and CDR2 as SVGAGI (reference sequence). This CDR3 has 13 amino acids. The V gene lost 2 bases and the J gene lost 7 bases, with 9 bases spanning the gap. The DNA for the CDR3 is TGTGCCAGCAGTTACGGTGGTAGCCAGCCCCAGCATTTT. Encoded protein: CASSYGGSQPQHF.

This clone has just one count. The chain carries TRBV11-3 and TRBJ2-2, with TRBD1 matching over 8 bases. Germline V gives CDR1 SGHNT, CDR2 YENEEA. V gave up 3 bases and J gave up 0 bases; unmatched junction bases: 6. This CDR3 spans 17 amino acids. The CDR3 protein is CASSFKPGQANTGELFF. The CDR3 DNA reads as TGTGCCAGCAGCTTTAAACCGGGACAGGCGAACACCGGGGAGCTGTTTTTT.

The chain uses TRBV5-4 and TRBJ2-7; 7 bases align to TRBD1. V was clipped by 3 bases and J by 5 bases; unmatched bases: 5. CDR1 SGHNT and CDR2 YYREEE come from the germline V gene (reference sequence). The CDR3 contains 13 residues. CDR3 amino acids: CASSSRQGNEQYF. The CDR3 bases are TGTGCCAGCAGCTCGAGACAGGGTAACGAGCAGTACTTC.

Notes on this clone: Different DNA sequences within this sample yield the same CDR3. V gene TRBV5-1 combines with J gene TRBJ2-3; no definite D call. The CDR3 extends over 12 amino acids. Trimming left V 4 bases short and J 5 bases short, with 8 bases between. CDR1 is SGHRS and CDR2 is YFSETQ in the germline V gene. This CDR3 is CASSPPGDTQYF. The CDR3 bases are TGCGCCAGCAGCCCCCCCGGAGATACGCAGTATTTT.

The CDR3 nucleotides read TGTGCCAGCAAACAGTCAGGGCGATTACAAGAGACCCAGTACTTC. Translating gives CASKQSGRLQETQYF. The chain carries TRBV6-6 and TRBJ2-5; perhaps TRBD1 as D (5 bases). V lost 7 bases to trimming and J lost 2 bases, with 17 bases between them. The CDR3 runs 15 residues. Germline V CDR1 and CDR2: MNHNY, SVGAGI (reference sequence).

This clone has just a few counts. V gene TRBV6-5 combines with J gene TRBJ1-6; the D gene is possibly TRBD1 (6 bases). Germline values: CDR1 MNHEY, CDR2 SVGAGI. This CDR3 has 15 residues. Deletions cut 6 bases from V and 8 bases from J, with 17 bases between. The CDR3 sequence is CASRPKRDIYSPLHF. The CDR3 nucleotides read TGTGCCAGCAGACCCAAACGGGACATATATTCACCCCTCCACTTT.

The CDR3 loop reads CASSVEVAVNTGELFF. The DNA for the CDR3 is TGTGCCAGCAGCGTAGAAGTAGCGGTGAACACCGGGGAGCTGTTTTTT. The chain has TRBV9 and TRBJ2-2; TRBD2 is a possible D gene (6 bases). The germline V and J ends were trimmed by 0 bases and 1 base, with 10 bases remaining between them. Germline V gene lookup returns CDR1 SGDLS and CDR2 YYNGEE. The CDR3 loop spans 16 amino acids.

The chain carries TRBV4-1 and TRBJ2-7; TRBD2 is a possible D gene (6 bases). The CDR3 length is 15 residues. Germline V CDR1 and CDR2: MGHRA, YSYEKL. Trimming cost V 0 bases and J 7 bases, with 16 bases left between them. CDR3 coding DNA: TGCGCCAGCAGCCAAGATATAGGGAGGTCTGGGGAGCAGTACTTC. The encoded protein is CASSQDIGRSGEQYF.

This rearrangement joins TRBV30 to TRBJ1-4; no clear D. The CDR3 is 15 residues long. Trimming cost V 0 bases and J 0 bases, with 8 bases left between them. Germline CDR1 GTSNPN, CDR2 SVGIG (reference sequence). The CDR3 bases are TGTGCCTGGAGTGTTAAGCCGCCAACTAATGAAAAACTGTTTTTT. It codes for CAWSVKPPTNEKLFF.

This clone was seen a single time. The CDR3 loop reads CASSRQGAGDTQYF. CDR3 DNA sequence: TGTGCCAGCAGTAGACAGGGGGCCGGAGATACGCAGTATTTT. This chain joins TRBV6-5 and TRBJ2-3; 10 bases line up with TRBD1. V was pared by 5 bases and J by 5 bases, with 4 bases of the junction left unmatched. The germline CDR1 and CDR2 sequences are MNHEY and SVGAGI. The CDR3 totals 14 residues.

The V gene is TRBV27, the J gene TRBJ2-3; perhaps TRBD2 as D (7 bases). The CDR3 loop spans 13 amino acids. Per germline, CDR1 MNHEY and CDR2 SMNVEV (reference sequence). Trimming left V 4 bases short and J 9 bases short, with 14 bases between. The CDR3 spells CASSWGEGETQYF. CDR3 nucleotide sequence: TGTGCCAGCAGTTGGGGGGAGGGGGAGACGCAGTATTTT.

The rearrangement links TRBV30 to TRBJ2-5; TRBD2 aligns across 9 bases. This CDR3 region has 15 residues. V was clipped by 4 bases and J by 4 bases; unmatched bases: 10. Germline values: CDR1 GTSNPN, CDR2 SVGIG (reference sequence). The DNA for the CDR3 is TGTGCCTGGAAAGGAAATAGCGGGAGAGGAGAGACCCAGTACTTC. The encoded protein is CAWKGNSGRGETQYF.

V and J are TRBV15 and TRBJ1-1, with 8 nucleotides matching TRBD1. CDR1 is LNHNV and CDR2 is YYDKDF in the germline V gene (reference sequence). This CDR3 contains 18 residues. V dropped 0 bases and J dropped 4; count of bases not matched to a gene: 13. CDR3 bases: TGTGCCACCAGCAGAGACTCCATCCTCAGGGGGCGACTCACTGAAGCTTTCTTT. This translates into CATSRDSILRGRLTEAFF.